This T cell receptor beta chain was identified in a study of blood T cell repertoires in COVID-19. The overall study: Acute and convalescent COVID-19 samples came from the United States, Italy and Spain. Nucleic acid was either cDNA or gDNA, and it came from T cells, B-cell-depleted T cells, or PBMCs.

CDR3 length equals 11 residues. CDR1 and CDR2 from the germline V gene are SGHTA and FQGNSA. V was clipped by 5 bases and J by 3 bases, with 4 bases between them. Original processing methods: For nucleated cells, counts were estimated from reference gene primer amplification. Clones were sequenced by immunoSEQ multiplex PCR, and TCRdb holds only the in-frame ones, with some missing. That table furnishes V, J and clone size, whereas the DNA furnished D and trimming. The table lists some 41,000 clones, more than 70% of them singletons. This sequence joins TRBV7-2 and TRBJ1-2; D call uncertain. The sequence derives from a woman of 80 years or more with active or convalescent COVID-19. Input material: peripheral blood. The CDR3 reads CASSAHYGYTF. The DNA of the CDR3 is TGTGCCAGCAGCGCGCACTATGGCTACACCTTC. Filled out from reference TRBV7-2 and TRBJ1-2, the complete variable domain reads GAGVSQSPSNKVTEKGKDVELRCDPISGHTALYWYRQSLGQGLEFLIYFQGNSAPDKSGLPSDRFSAERTGGSVSTLTIQRTQQEDSAVYLCASSAHYGYTFGSGTRLTVV.